The rows below give T cell receptor beta chains drawn from one sample of a study of T-cell reconstitution after alpha-beta-depleted transplantation in children. One entry per CDR3 protein results from TCRdb running MiXCR on the PCR reads. The data show fewer than 450,000 distinct CDR3 sequences, around 16% seen once. Source: PBMCs, mostly from graft donor cells, taken 360 days after TCRalphabeta/CD19-depleted stem cell transplant. The receptor source for this set is a male patient aged 2 to 9 who had a stem cell transplant for acute lymphoblastic leukemia, so the T cells may come from the graft donor. Both conserved end residues are part of each CDR3. Fields, in order: D gene, V gene, clone size, J gene, CDR3 DNA, CDR3 protein. The D gene is left open where the match is weak. Clone size is given for some rows only: seen once, a few or many times, or a class if the clone is expanded.

D: .; V: TRBV9; size: few; J: TRBJ2-7; DNA: TGTGCCAGCAGCCTGGACTCCTGGCCCTACGAGCAGTACTTC; CDR3: CASSLDSWPYEQYF
D: .; V: TRBV5-1; size: .; J: TRBJ2-3; DNA: TGCGCCAGTCGGAGGGAGAGGGCAGATACGCAGTATTTT; CDR3: CASRRERADTQYF
D: TRBD2; V: TRBV28; size: .; J: TRBJ2-3; DNA: TGTGCCAGCAGGGGGGGGACTAGCGGGAGTGTCGCAGATACGCAGTATTTT; CDR3: CASRGGTSGSVADTQYF
D: TRBD1; V: TRBV4-2; size: once; J: TRBJ2-4; DNA: TGTGCCAGCAGCCAAAACCGCCGGGACAGGGAACACATTCAGTACTTC; CDR3: CASSQNRRDREHIQYF
D: .; V: TRBV6-2/TRBV6-3; size: few; J: TRBJ1-2; DNA: TGTGCCAGCAGCCCCCTTTGGACAGAGGGCTATGGCTACACCTTC; CDR3: CASSPLWTEGYGYTF
D: .; V: TRBV20-1; size: .; J: TRBJ1-4; DNA: TGCAGTGCTAACCGGGACGTTAATGAAAAACTGTTTTTT; CDR3: CSANRDVNEKLFF
D: .; V: TRBV4-3; size: .; J: TRBJ2-2; DNA: TGCGCCAGCAGCCAAGATAAGATGGGGCGGGCCGGGGAGCTGTTTTTT; CDR3: CASSQDKMGRAGELFF
D: .; V: TRBV5-1; size: few; J: TRBJ1-3; DNA: TGCGCCAGCAGCTCCTTGGGAGGAAACACCATATATTTT; CDR3: CASSSLGGNTIYF
D: TRBD1; V: TRBV7-3; size: few; J: TRBJ1-1; DNA: TGTGCCAGCAGCCCATCAGGGGGCGCGGAAGCTTTCTTT; CDR3: CASSPSGGAEAFF
D: .; V: TRBV9; size: many; J: TRBJ2-7; DNA: TGTGCCAGCAGCGTAGGGGTGTCCTACGAGCAGTACTTC; CDR3: CASSVGVSYEQYF
D: TRBD1; V: TRBV7-2; size: .; J: TRBJ1-3; DNA: TGTGCCAGCAGCTTAGCCTCAAGACAGGGCACCATATATTTT; CDR3: CASSLASRQGTIYF
D: .; V: TRBV12-3/TRBV12-4; size: many; J: TRBJ2-2; DNA: TGTGCCAGCATGTTCAACACCGGGGAGCTGTTTTTT; CDR3: CASMFNTGELFF
D: .; V: TRBV10-3; size: .; J: TRBJ2-2; DNA: TGTGCCATCACCCGGGACTTAAAGGGGACCGGGGAGCTGTTTTTT; CDR3: CAITRDLKGTGELFF
D: .; V: TRBV29-1; size: few; J: TRBJ2-1; DNA: TGCAGCGGGTTAGGGACGGAAACCTACAATGAGCAGTTCTTC; CDR3: CSGLGTETYNEQFF